This T cell receptor beta chain was retrieved from a study of T cell responses to AZD1222 COVID-19 vaccine. CDR1 SGHRS and CDR2 YFSETQ come from the germline V gene. The CDR3 length is 13 residues. V was shortened by 0 bases and J by 11 bases, with 9 bases between the two germline ends. General study points: The reported proportion of spike-specific TCRs targeting unmutated variant regions was nearly half. The peak T cell response came first, and repertoires were sampled only after it. Only a handful of people who got AZD1222 tested seropositive at baseline. Most donors were white British and more were female, and clonal diversity was possibly underestimated.

Concerning this clone: Its target is unknown.

TCRdb's copy holds only in-frame clones and misses some; the assay was immunoSEQ multiplex PCR. Here the sample spans around 73,000 clones, 89% being singletons. The input for sequencing was peripheral blood, taken 28 days after the second AZD1222 dose. This receptor was taken from an adult who received the AZD1222 COVID-19 vaccine. The rearrangement links TRBV5-1 to TRBJ1-6, with unresolved D. The CDR3 region has the DNA TGCGCCAGCAGCTTGGGAGCACTACCACCCCTCCACTTT. The encoded protein is CASSLGALPPLHF.